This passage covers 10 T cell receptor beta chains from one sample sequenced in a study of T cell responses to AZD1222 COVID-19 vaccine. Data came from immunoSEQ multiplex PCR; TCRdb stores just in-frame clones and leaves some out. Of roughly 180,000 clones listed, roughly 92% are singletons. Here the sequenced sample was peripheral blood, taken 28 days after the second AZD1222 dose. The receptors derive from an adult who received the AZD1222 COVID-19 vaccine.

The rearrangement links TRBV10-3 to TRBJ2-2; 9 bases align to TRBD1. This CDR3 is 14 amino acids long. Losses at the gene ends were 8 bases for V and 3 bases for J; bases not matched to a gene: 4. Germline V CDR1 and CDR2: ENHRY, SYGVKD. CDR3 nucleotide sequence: TGTGCCATCCGGGGACAGGGCGACACCGGGGAGCTGTTTTTT. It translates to CAIRGQGDTGELFF.

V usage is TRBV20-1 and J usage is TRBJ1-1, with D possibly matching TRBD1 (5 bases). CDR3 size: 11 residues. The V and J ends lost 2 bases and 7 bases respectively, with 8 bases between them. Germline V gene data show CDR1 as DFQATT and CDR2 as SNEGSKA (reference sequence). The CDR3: CSARRDHEAFF. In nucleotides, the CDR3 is TGCAGTGCTAGACGGGACCATGAAGCTTTCTTT.

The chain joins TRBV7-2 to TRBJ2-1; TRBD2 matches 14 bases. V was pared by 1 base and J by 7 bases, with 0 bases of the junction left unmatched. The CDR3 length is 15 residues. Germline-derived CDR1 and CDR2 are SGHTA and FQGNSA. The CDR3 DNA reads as TGTGCCAGCAGCTTAGGGACTAGCGGGGGGAATGAGCAGTTCTTC. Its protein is CASSLGTSGGNEQFF.

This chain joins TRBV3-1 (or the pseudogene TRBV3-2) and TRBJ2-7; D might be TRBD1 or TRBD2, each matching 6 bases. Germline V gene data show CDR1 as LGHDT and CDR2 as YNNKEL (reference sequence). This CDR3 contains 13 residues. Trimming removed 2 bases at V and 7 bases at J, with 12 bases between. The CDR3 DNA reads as TGTGCCAGCAGCCAAACGGGGGCGGTTGAGCAGTACTTC. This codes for CASSQTGAVEQYF.

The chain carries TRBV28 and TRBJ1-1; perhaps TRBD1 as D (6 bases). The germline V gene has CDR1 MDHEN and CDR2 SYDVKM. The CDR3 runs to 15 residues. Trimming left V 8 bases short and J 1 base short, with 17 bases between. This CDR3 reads CASPTTGGPNTEAFF. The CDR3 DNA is TGTGCCAGCCCCACGACAGGAGGGCCGAACACTGAAGCTTTCTTT.

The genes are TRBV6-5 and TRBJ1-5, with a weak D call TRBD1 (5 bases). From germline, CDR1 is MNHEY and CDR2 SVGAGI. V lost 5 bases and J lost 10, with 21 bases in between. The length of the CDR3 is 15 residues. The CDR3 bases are TGTGCCAGCAGTACCTCCGGTTTAGGGGAACAACCCCAGCATTTT. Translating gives CASSTSGLGEQPQHF.

CDR3 region: CASSSQIFRNQPQHF. In nucleotides, the CDR3 is TGTGCCAGTAGCTCTCAGATTTTCCGCAATCAGCCCCAGCATTTT. The chain links TRBV19 to TRBJ1-5; D gene ambiguous. V was cut by 6 bases and J by 2 bases, with 14 bases left in between. From germline, CDR1 is LNHDA and CDR2 SQIVND (reference sequence). This CDR3 region has 15 residues.

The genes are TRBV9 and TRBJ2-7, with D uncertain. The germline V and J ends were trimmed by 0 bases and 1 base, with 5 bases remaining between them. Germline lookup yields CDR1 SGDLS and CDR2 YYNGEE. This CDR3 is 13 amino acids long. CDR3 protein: CASSVEPSYEQYF. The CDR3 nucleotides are TGTGCCAGCAGCGTAGAGCCTTCCTACGAGCAGTACTTC.

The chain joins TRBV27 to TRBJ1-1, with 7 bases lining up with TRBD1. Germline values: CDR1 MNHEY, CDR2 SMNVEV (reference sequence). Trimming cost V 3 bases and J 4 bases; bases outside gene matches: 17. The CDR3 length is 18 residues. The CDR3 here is CASSLPRQGVLLFTEAFF. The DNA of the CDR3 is TGTGCCAGCAGTTTGCCCCGACAGGGAGTTCTCCTTTTCACTGAAGCTTTCTTT.

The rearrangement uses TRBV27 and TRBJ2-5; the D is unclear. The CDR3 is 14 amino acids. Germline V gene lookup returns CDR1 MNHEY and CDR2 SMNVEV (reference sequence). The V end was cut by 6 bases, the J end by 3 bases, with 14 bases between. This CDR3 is CASSRLDSKETQYF. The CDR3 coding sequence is TGTGCCAGCAGCCGACTTGACTCAAAAGAGACCCAGTACTTC.